These T cell receptor beta chains were read from a single sample in a study of post-analysis software for immune sequencing data. TCRdb independently ran MiXCR on the PCR reads; one entry per CDR3 protein. This table has under 650,000 distinct CDR3 sequences, 44% appearing once. The material sequenced was blood. All receptors come from a girl aged 10-17 years with multiple sclerosis. Each CDR3 is given with its conserved first and last residue. Each record gives: clone size, J gene, D gene, V gene, CDR3 DNA, CDR3 protein. The D gene is left open where the match is weak. Rows give clone size only sometimes, using once, few, many, or a class for an expanded clone.

abundance: NA; j_gene: TRBJ2-1; d_gene: TRBD2; v_gene: TRBV4-1; CDR3nt: TGCGCCAGCAGCCAAGGAGGGGGACTAGTCGGTGAGCAGTTCTTC; CDR3aa: CASSQGGGLVGEQFF
abundance: few; j_gene: TRBJ2-1; d_gene: NA; v_gene: TRBV20-1; CDR3nt: TGCAGTGCTAGAGATTCTCGGGCGGGGGCCTTACCTTACAATGAGCAGTTCTTC; CDR3aa: CSARDSRAGALPYNEQFF
abundance: NA; j_gene: TRBJ1-1; d_gene: NA; v_gene: TRBV6-6; CDR3nt: TGTGCCAGCAGTTACAGGGGGGCGACCACTGAAGCTTTCTTT; CDR3aa: CASSYRGATTEAFF
abundance: NA; j_gene: TRBJ2-1; d_gene: NA; v_gene: TRBV3-1; CDR3nt: TGTGCCAGCAGCCAAGAGTTATATGAGCAGTTCTTC; CDR3aa: CASSQELYEQFF
abundance: NA; j_gene: TRBJ2-5; d_gene: NA; v_gene: TRBV9; CDR3nt: TGTGCCAGCAGCCCGAATTGGGGCCAAGAGACCCAGTACTTC; CDR3aa: CASSPNWGQETQYF
abundance: NA; j_gene: TRBJ2-1; d_gene: NA; v_gene: TRBV5-4; CDR3nt: TGTGCCAGCAGTTGGGACCCGGCCAATGAGCAGTTCTTC; CDR3aa: CASSWDPANEQFF
abundance: few; j_gene: TRBJ2-7; d_gene: TRBD1; v_gene: TRBV4-1; CDR3nt: TGCGCCAGCAGCCAAGCAAGCAGGGGGCTTAGCGAGCAGTACTTC; CDR3aa: CASSQASRGLSEQYF
abundance: once; j_gene: TRBJ2-7; d_gene: TRBD2; v_gene: TRBV7-3; CDR3nt: TGTGCCAGCAGCTTGCTGGGGGGGAGCAATGAGCAGTACTTC; CDR3aa: CASSLLGGSNEQYF
abundance: NA; j_gene: TRBJ2-5; d_gene: TRBD1; v_gene: TRBV10-3; CDR3nt: TGTGCCATCAGTGAGGGGACAGGCGAGACACTTCTCCAAGAGACCCAGTACTTC; CDR3aa: CAISEGTGETLLQETQYF
abundance: NA; j_gene: TRBJ2-3; d_gene: TRBD1; v_gene: TRBV20-1; CDR3nt: TGCAGTGCTAAACAGGGGGCAAGAGGGACAGATACGCAGTATTTT; CDR3aa: CSAKQGARGTDTQYF
abundance: NA; j_gene: TRBJ1-1; d_gene: NA; v_gene: TRBV6-5; CDR3nt: TGTGCCAGCAGTGCCTCCCGAGCGGGGGACACTGAAGCTTTCTTT; CDR3aa: CASSASRAGDTEAFF
abundance: NA; j_gene: TRBJ2-3; d_gene: NA; v_gene: TRBV12-3/TRBV12-4; CDR3nt: TGTGCCAGCAGACGGGGAGGAGATACGCAGTATTTT; CDR3aa: CASRRGGDTQYF
abundance: NA; j_gene: TRBJ2-6; d_gene: NA; v_gene: TRBV12-3/TRBV12-4; CDR3nt: TGTGCCAGCAGTTTAACGGGCGCTGGGGCCAACGTCCTGACTTTC; CDR3aa: CASSLTGAGANVLTF
abundance: once; j_gene: TRBJ1-1; d_gene: TRBD1; v_gene: TRBV11-3; CDR3nt: TGTGCCAGCAGCCAAGGACAGGGGGAGAGCACTGAAGCTTTCTTT; CDR3aa: CASSQGQGESTEAFF
abundance: few; j_gene: TRBJ2-3; d_gene: TRBD2; v_gene: TRBV24-1; CDR3nt: TGTGCCACCGGGGGGGAGCCCGATACGCAGTATTTT; CDR3aa: CATGGEPDTQYF
abundance: NA; j_gene: TRBJ2-1; d_gene: TRBD2; v_gene: TRBV4-1; CDR3nt: TGCGCCAGCAGCCGGTCGGATAGCGGGTACAATGAGCAGTTCTTC; CDR3aa: CASSRSDSGYNEQFF
abundance: few; j_gene: TRBJ2-1; d_gene: TRBD2; v_gene: TRBV12-3/TRBV12-4; CDR3nt: TGTGCCAGCAGGCAAGGGGACTATCTATTCTACAATGAGCAGTTCTTC; CDR3aa: CASRQGDYLFYNEQFF
abundance: few; j_gene: TRBJ2-3; d_gene: NA; v_gene: TRBV5-6; CDR3nt: TGTGCCAGCAGCTTGAATTTAGTGAAGTACCGCACAGATACGCAGTATTTT; CDR3aa: CASSLNLVKYRTDTQYF
abundance: few; j_gene: TRBJ2-3; d_gene: TRBD2; v_gene: TRBV7-8; CDR3nt: TGTGCCAGCAGGTACACCGGGACTAGCGGGAGTTGGACAGATACGCAGTATTTT; CDR3aa: CASRYTGTSGSWTDTQYF
abundance: NA; j_gene: TRBJ2-1; d_gene: NA; v_gene: TRBV7-6; CDR3nt: TGTGCCAGCAGCCCCCTAAGGGGCAGCTCCTACAATGAGCAGTTCTTC; CDR3aa: CASSPLRGSSYNEQFF
abundance: NA; j_gene: TRBJ2-5; d_gene: NA; v_gene: TRBV12-3/TRBV12-4; CDR3nt: TGTGCCAGCAATCGCCCCCGCGAGACCCAGTACTTC; CDR3aa: CASNRPRETQYF
abundance: NA; j_gene: TRBJ2-1; d_gene: NA; v_gene: TRBV12-3/TRBV12-4; CDR3nt: TGTGCCAGCAGTCTATGGACAGCCTCCAATGAGCAGTTCTTC; CDR3aa: CASSLWTASNEQFF
abundance: NA; j_gene: TRBJ2-5; d_gene: NA; v_gene: TRBV4-1; CDR3nt: TGCGCCCCAGGGTTAACCCCAGAGACCCAGTACTTC; CDR3aa: CAPGLTPETQYF
abundance: NA; j_gene: TRBJ1-1; d_gene: NA; v_gene: TRBV6-6; CDR3nt: TGTGCCAGCAGTTACCCCCAGAACACTGAAGCTTTCTTT; CDR3aa: CASSYPQNTEAFF
abundance: NA; j_gene: TRBJ2-3; d_gene: NA; v_gene: TRBV2; CDR3nt: TGTGCCAGCAGTGCGGATGTCGGAGATACGCAGTATTTT; CDR3aa: CASSADVGDTQYF
abundance: few; j_gene: TRBJ1-2; d_gene: NA; v_gene: TRBV5-1; CDR3nt: TGCGCCAGCAGCTTGGCCTTCCTGCAGGGCCCCAACTATGGCTACACCTTC; CDR3aa: CASSLAFLQGPNYGYTF
abundance: NA; j_gene: TRBJ2-1; d_gene: TRBD2; v_gene: TRBV12-3/TRBV12-4; CDR3nt: TGTGCCAGCAGACTAAGTGAGCGGGAAGAGCAGTTCTTC; CDR3aa: CASRLSEREEQFF
abundance: NA; j_gene: TRBJ2-5; d_gene: TRBD2; v_gene: TRBV12-3/TRBV12-4; CDR3nt: TGTGCCAGCAGTTTATTAACTAGCGGGAGGGAGACCCAGTACTTC; CDR3aa: CASSLLTSGRETQYF
abundance: NA; j_gene: TRBJ2-7; d_gene: TRBD2; v_gene: TRBV11-2; CDR3nt: TGTGCCAGCAGCTTTATTAGCGGGGGGACCTACGAGCAGTACTTC; CDR3aa: CASSFISGGTYEQYF
abundance: few; j_gene: TRBJ2-1; d_gene: NA; v_gene: TRBV12-3/TRBV12-4; CDR3nt: TGTGCCAGCAGTTTTAATCACAATGAGCAGTTCTTC; CDR3aa: CASSFNHNEQFF
abundance: NA; j_gene: TRBJ2-1; d_gene: NA; v_gene: TRBV4-1; CDR3nt: TGCGCCAGCAGCTTATATCAGGGGCACGGTGAGCAGTTCTTC; CDR3aa: CASSLYQGHGEQFF
abundance: few; j_gene: TRBJ2-7; d_gene: TRBD2; v_gene: TRBV10-2; CDR3nt: TGCGCCAGCAGGCCGGGACTAGCGGGAGGTGGGGAAAGGGACGAGCAGTACTTC; CDR3aa: CASRPGLAGGGERDEQYF
abundance: few; j_gene: TRBJ2-5; d_gene: NA; v_gene: TRBV30; CDR3nt: TGTGCCTGGAGTTGGACATACCAAGAGACCCAGTACTTC; CDR3aa: CAWSWTYQETQYF
abundance: NA; j_gene: TRBJ1-1; d_gene: NA; v_gene: TRBV20-1; CDR3nt: TGCAGTGCTAGAGATGGACGGCGAACTGGAGCTGAAGCTTTCTTT; CDR3aa: CSARDGRRTGAEAFF
abundance: NA; j_gene: TRBJ2-1; d_gene: TRBD2; v_gene: TRBV11-3; CDR3nt: TGTGCCAGCAGCGCCCCGGGACTAGTCTATGAGCAGTTCTTC; CDR3aa: CASSAPGLVYEQFF
abundance: NA; j_gene: TRBJ2-7; d_gene: NA; v_gene: TRBV3-1; CDR3nt: TGTGCCAGCAGCCGAAAGCCCCGTGTCGAGCAGTACTTC; CDR3aa: CASSRKPRVEQYF
abundance: NA; j_gene: TRBJ2-3; d_gene: NA; v_gene: TRBV9; CDR3nt: TGTGCCAGCAACGTAGCTCTATACGATACGCAGTATTTT; CDR3aa: CASNVALYDTQYF
abundance: NA; j_gene: TRBJ1-1; d_gene: NA; v_gene: TRBV7-3; CDR3nt: TGTGCCAGCAGCTTACAGGGAGTGAACACTGAAGCTTTCTTT; CDR3aa: CASSLQGVNTEAFF
abundance: few; j_gene: TRBJ1-2; d_gene: NA; v_gene: TRBV6-1; CDR3nt: TGTGCCAGCAGGCCGAATGACCAGACAGACCCCTATGGCTACACCTTC; CDR3aa: CASRPNDQTDPYGYTF
abundance: NA; j_gene: TRBJ2-7; d_gene: NA; v_gene: TRBV12-3/TRBV12-4; CDR3nt: TGTGCCAGCAGTTCACGACAGAATCTCTCCTACGAGCAGTACTTC; CDR3aa: CASSSRQNLSYEQYF
abundance: few; j_gene: TRBJ2-6; d_gene: TRBD1; v_gene: TRBV29-1; CDR3nt: TGCAGCGTTGCCTCGACAGGGGAGTCAGCTGGGGCCAACGTCCTGACTTTC; CDR3aa: CSVASTGESAGANVLTF